This T cell receptor (beta chain) emerged from a study of T-cell memory formation after mild COVID-19. For the study at large: TCR clusters showed largely donor specificity. Whole-study findings and limits: Cross-reactive memory seemingly joined, as some responding clones were found in pre-infection memory. Clones shrinking between day 15 and 85 showed a balanced CD4/CD8 split, and those that grew later tilted toward CD4+. SARS-CoV-2 specificity was not confirmed for second-wave clones peaking on day 37.

This clonotype was detected only a few times. Its antigen is as yet unknown. TCRdb reanalysed the 5' RACE reads using MiXCR and keeps one entry per CDR3 protein. The table shows roughly 150,000 distinct CDR3 sequences, with over 10% occurring only once. The germline V and J ends were trimmed by 3 bases and 4 bases, with 16 bases remaining between them. Germline V CDR1 and CDR2: DFQATT, SNEGSKA (reference sequence). The CDR3 runs 15 residues. The material sequenced was PBMCs or a T cell subset sorted from them (not recorded which). The sequence was collected from a man aged 18 to 30 who had mild COVID-19 (a few samples of this study predate the infection). Cell type and time point are not known. The chain recombines TRBV20-1 with TRBJ2-1, with D possibly matching TRBD2 (6 bases). The CDR3 DNA follows: TGCAGTGCTAGGGGGACTCCACTACCGTACAATGAGCAGTTCTTC. It translates to CSARGTPLPYNEQFF.